The 8 T cell receptor beta chains given below trace back to one sample, sequenced in a study of spatial heterogeneity in lung cancer. Study-wide points: Counts of expanded alpha and beta TCRs within tumors tracked the tumor nonsynonymous mutation count.

The antigens of these receptors remain unknown. TCRdb independently ran MiXCR on the 5' RACE reads; one entry per CDR3 protein. The sample has 10,000 to 15,000 distinct CDR3 sequences, 4% to 6% seen once; the top ten hold about 35%. Time point denoted: sample taken at primary tumor resection. Sequences were derived from lung tumor tissue, sampled at surgery. Receptors were obtained from a male donor with early-stage non-small cell lung cancer.

This clonotype was counted at least ten times. The genes are TRBV10-3 and TRBJ2-2; 12 bases match TRBD1. Germline-derived CDR1 and CDR2 are ENHRY and SYGVKD. V lost 4 bases and J lost 4; bases outside the gene matches: 1. The CDR3 extends over 15 amino acids. The CDR3 loop is CAISGGQGATGELFF. DNA of the CDR3: TGTGCCATCAGTGGGGGACAGGGGGCCACCGGGGAGCTGTTTTTT.

This clonotype was seen at least ten times. The chain uses TRBV7-2 and TRBJ2-4, with D possibly TRBD1 on 6 matching bases. With 4 bases removed from V and 1 base from J, the gap between germline ends came to 8 bases. The germline CDR1 and CDR2 sequences are SGHTA and FQGNSA. The CDR3 is made up of 14 amino acids. The CDR3 DNA reads as TGTGCCAGCAGCTCGCAGGGGGCCAAAAACATTCAGTACTTC. Protein sequence: CASSSQGAKNIQYF.

V gene TRBV10-3 combines with J gene TRBJ2-3; D unclear. The length of the CDR3 is 11 residues. Germline V gene data show CDR1 as ENHRY and CDR2 as SYGVKD. The V end lost 4 bases, the J end lost 6 bases, and 5 bases lay between the germline ends. The CDR3 DNA reads as TGTGCCATCAGTGTAAGCGATACGCAGTATTTT. Translated: CAISVSDTQYF.

The CDR3 DNA follows: TGTGCCAGCAGTTCCACTGCTCGGGATCAGCCCCAGCATTTT. Protein: CASSSTARDQPQHF. The gene calls are TRBV12-3 or TRBV12-4 and TRBJ1-5; D remains ambiguous. The CDR3 covers 14 residues. Trimming took 4 bases from V and 5 from J, leaving 12 bases between them.

This clonotype came up a few times. The CDR3: CASSYLRREDEQYF. CDR3 coding DNA: TGTGCCAGCAGTTACTTGCGGCGAGAGGACGAGCAGTACTTC. The chain has TRBV6-2 or TRBV6-3 and TRBJ2-7; D is undetermined. CDR3 length equals 14 residues. V was clipped by 1 base and J by 5 bases, with 12 bases between them. CDR1 and CDR2 from the germline V gene are MNHEY and SVGEGT.

This clonotype was recorded at least ten times. The chain couples TRBV6-2 or TRBV6-3 to TRBJ1-5; TRBD1 is a possible D gene (5 bases). CDR1 MNHEY and CDR2 SVGEGT come from the germline V gene. The length of the CDR3 is 12 residues. V lost 4 bases to trimming and J lost 4 bases, with 5 bases between them. CDR3: CASSSGNQPQHF. CDR3 coding DNA: TGTGCCAGCAGTTCAGGGAATCAGCCCCAGCATTTT.

This clonotype was detected only a few times. The V gene is TRBV12-3 or TRBV12-4, the J gene TRBJ2-2, with 7 bases matching TRBD1. V shed 5 bases, J shed 7 bases, and the junction held 7 bases outside the gene matches. CDR3 length equals 14 residues. The CDR3 DNA sequence: TGTGCCAGCAGTCTCCCGACAGGGTTCGGGGAGCTGTTTTTT. Its translation is CASSLPTGFGELFF.

This clonotype was recorded many times. V is TRBV7-9 and J is TRBJ1-1, with D possibly being TRBD1 (6 bases). Trimming removed 6 bases at V and 3 bases at J, with 14 bases between. CDR1 is SEHNR and CDR2 is FQNEAQ in the germline V gene (reference sequence). The CDR3 loop spans 14 amino acids. CDR3 sequence reads: CASSVGHPHTEAFF. Here the CDR3 DNA reads TGTGCCAGCAGTGTGGGACACCCTCACACTGAAGCTTTCTTT.